This T cell receptor (beta chain) was sequenced in a study of technical replicates of blood from a handful of donors. TCRdb's copy holds only in-frame clones and misses some; the assay was immunoSEQ multiplex PCR. This repertoire shows fewer than 85,000 clones, roughly 94% found once; its top ten account for roughly 0.25%. Sequencing used T cells isolated from PBMCs. This clonotype originated in a human donor in good health.

The CDR3 DNA reads TGTGCCAGCAGCGGACAGGCAGGCGAGCAGTACTTC. Protein sequence: CASSGQAGEQYF. The rearrangement joins TRBV14 to TRBJ2-7, with TRBD1 matching 7 bases. The V segment lost 5 bases and the J segment 6 bases; nucleotides outside the gene matches: 4. Per the germline V gene, CDR1 is SGHDN and CDR2 is FVKESK. The CDR3 runs to 12 residues.